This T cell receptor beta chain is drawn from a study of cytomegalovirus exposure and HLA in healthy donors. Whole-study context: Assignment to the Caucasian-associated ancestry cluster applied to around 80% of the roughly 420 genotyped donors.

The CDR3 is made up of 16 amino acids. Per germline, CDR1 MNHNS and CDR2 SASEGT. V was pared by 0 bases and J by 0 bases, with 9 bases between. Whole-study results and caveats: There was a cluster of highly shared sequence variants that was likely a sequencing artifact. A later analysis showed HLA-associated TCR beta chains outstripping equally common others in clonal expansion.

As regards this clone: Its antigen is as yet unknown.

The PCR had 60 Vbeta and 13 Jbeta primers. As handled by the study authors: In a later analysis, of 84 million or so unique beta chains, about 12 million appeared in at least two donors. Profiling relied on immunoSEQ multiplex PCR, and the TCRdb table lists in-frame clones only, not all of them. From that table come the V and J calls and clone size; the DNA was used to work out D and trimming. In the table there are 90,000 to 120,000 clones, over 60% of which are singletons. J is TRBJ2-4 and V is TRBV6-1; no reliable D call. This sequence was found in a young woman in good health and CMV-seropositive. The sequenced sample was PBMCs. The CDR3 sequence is CASSEAQHLAKNIQYF. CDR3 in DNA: TGTGCCAGCAGTGAAGCGCAACATCTAGCCAAAAACATTCAGTACTTC.